This T cell receptor beta chain was identified during a study of blood T cell repertoires in COVID-19. Study background: Spain, Italy and the United States supplied samples that represented acute and convalescent COVID-19.

Germline-derived CDR1 and CDR2 are SGHKS and YYEKEE (reference sequence). V lost 1 base and J 5 bases, leaving 4 bases between the germline ends. The CDR3 totals 12 residues. Data came from immunoSEQ multiplex PCR; TCRdb stores just in-frame clones and leaves some out. The sample holds some 100,000 clones, 70% to 85% seen once. The specimen was peripheral blood. This sequence originates from a woman aged 60-75 years with acute or convalescent COVID-19. The chain has TRBV5-5 and TRBJ2-1; D remains unclear. The CDR3 loop is CASSLPDNEQFF. In DNA form, the CDR3 reads TGTGCCAGCAGCTTGCCGGACAATGAGCAGTTCTTC.